Presented here are 22 T cell receptor beta chains from one specimen sequenced in a study of breast tumors, draining lymph nodes, adjacent tissues. TCRdb passed the multiplex PCR reads through MiXCR, listing each CDR3 protein once. The sample contains some 250,000 distinct CDR3 sequences, 30% to 35% of which appear only once. The lymph nodes were axillary draining lymph nodes from breast cancer patients. Specimen: axillary lymph node tissue. These TCRs come from a female donor with breast cancer. Some clones in this sample may be carry-over from other donors' samples.

V and J are TRBV9 and TRBJ1-4, with TRBD1 identical over 7 bases. The germline CDR1 and CDR2 sequences are SGDLS and YYNGEE. Trimming took 3 bases from V and 2 from J; bases not matched to a gene: 1. The CDR3 is made up of 14 amino acids. This CDR3 is CASSEGQTNEKLFF. The CDR3, as DNA: TGTGCCAGCAGCGAGGGACAGACTAATGAAAAACTGTTTTTT.

This clonotype was recorded at least ten times. The chain employs TRBV4-1 and TRBJ2-5, with D unclear. The V gene's germline CDR1 is MGHRA and CDR2 YSYEKL. This CDR3 contains 13 residues. V lost 4 bases to trimming and J lost 5 bases, with 11 bases between them. The CDR3: CASSLTLGETQYF. CDR3 in DNA: TGCGCCAGCAGCCTGACCCTAGGGGAGACCCAGTACTTC.

This clonotype has ten or more counts. The chain joins TRBV14 to TRBJ1-2; D is undetermined. This CDR3 is 14 amino acids long. CDR1 and CDR2 from the germline V gene are SGHDN and FVKESK. V dropped 3 bases and J dropped 8 bases, with 16 bases sitting between them. This chain's CDR3 is CASSQSQTTGGYTF. CDR3 nucleotides: TGTGCCAGCAGCCAGTCCCAAACAACTGGGGGCTACACCTTC.

This clonotype has ten or more counts. V usage is TRBV7-3 and J usage is TRBJ1-6, with 7 bases matching TRBD1. Looked up from germline, CDR1 is SGHTA and CDR2 is FQGTGA. This CDR3 comprises 15 residues. The J segment lost 6 bases and the V segment lost 3 bases, leaving 5 bases of the junction unmatched. CDR3 in amino acids: CASSFSGQANSPLHF. CDR3 bases: TGTGCCAGCAGCTTCTCCGGACAGGCTAATTCACCCCTCCACTTT.

This clonotype showed up many times. The chain employs TRBV7-3 and TRBJ2-3, with D perhaps TRBD1 or TRBD2 (6 bases each). Germline CDR1 SGHTA, CDR2 FQGTGA. V was cut by 4 bases and J by 3 bases, with 26 bases left in between. The CDR3 extends over 19 amino acids. CDR3 protein: CASSSSGGRGGSRTDTQYF. Written as DNA, the CDR3 is TGTGCCAGCAGCTCCTCTGGCGGCAGGGGAGGATCACGGACAGATACGCAGTATTTT.

This clonotype was recorded at least ten times. The chain links TRBV20-1 to TRBJ1-6; possibly TRBD1 for D (5 bases). The ends were cut back, 4 bases at V and 5 bases at J, with 9 bases in the middle. This CDR3 has 13 residues. Germline V lookup: CDR1 DFQATT, CDR2 SNEGSKA (reference sequence). The CDR3: CSATRDDNSPLHF. The CDR3, as DNA: TGCAGTGCTACACGGGACGATAATTCACCCCTCCACTTT.

This CDR3 is CSSTSGGTDTQYF. The CDR3 DNA sequence: TGCAGCTCGACTAGCGGGGGCACAGATACGCAGTATTTT. V gene TRBV29-1 combines with J gene TRBJ2-3, with TRBD2 identical over 11 bases. CDR3 length equals 13 residues. The V gene's germline CDR1 is SQVTM and CDR2 ANQGSEA. V shed 8 bases and J 1 base; nucleotides not matched to a gene: 2.

Of note for this clonotype: A read error may be the cause here, since a much bigger clone is one base away. The chain employs TRBV29-1 and TRBJ2-1; 10 bases fit TRBD2. This CDR3 contains 16 residues. V was pared by 1 base and J by 6 bases, with 9 bases of the junction left unmatched. The V gene's germline CDR1 is SQVTM and CDR2 ANQGSEA. As DNA, the CDR3 is TGCAGCGTTGAAGGTCGGGCTAGCGGGGGTGGCAATGAGCAGTTCTTC. Translated: CSVEGRASGGGNEQFF.

This clonotype was found many times. This chain uses TRBV13 with TRBJ1-6; D is ambiguous. CDR1 PRHDT and CDR2 FYEKMQ come from the germline V gene (reference sequence). V lost 3 bases and J 10 bases, leaving 19 bases between the germline ends. The CDR3 is made up of 16 amino acids. This chain's CDR3 is CASSFRRSREGSPLHF. CDR3 bases: TGTGCCAGCAGCTTCAGGAGAAGCCGCGAGGGCTCACCCCTCCACTTT.

This clonotype has a single count. V gene TRBV3-1 combines with J gene TRBJ1-4; D is ambiguous. Trimming removed 5 bases at V and 5 bases at J, with 21 bases between. The CDR3 has 17 residues. Germline CDR1 and CDR2: LGHDT and YNNKEL (reference sequence). CDR3 sequence reads: CASSSPGPSAQNEKLFF. CDR3 coding DNA: TGTGCCAGCAGCTCACCCGGGCCCTCCGCCCAAAATGAAAAACTGTTTTTT.

DNA of the CDR3: TGTGCCAGCAGCCAACCCCGGTGGCCAGGCGAACCCCAAGATCGGGGCTACACCTTC. Its translation is CASSQPRWPGEPQDRGYTF. The chain uses TRBV3-2 and TRBJ1-2; the table assigns TRBD1, which was not confirmed against the DNA. TRBV3-2 is noted as a pseudogene. CDR3 size: 19 residues.

About this clonotype itself: The junction shows a germline mismatch at one end, possibly a read error. The chain employs TRBV6-1 and TRBJ2-5; D not certain. The CDR3 consists of 14 residues. Germline V gene sequence: CDR1 MNHNS, CDR2 SASEGT. The CDR3 sequence is CASSEVGPQETQYF. CDR3 DNA: TGTGCCAGCAGCGAAGTCGGGCCCCAAGAGACCCAGTACTTC.

This chain uses TRBV6-5 with TRBJ2-5; no firm D call. The CDR3 is 13 amino acids. Trimming shortened V by 5 bases and J by 1 base, and 8 bases separated the two germline ends. Germline V gives CDR1 MNHEY, CDR2 SVGAGI. The CDR3 DNA follows: TGTGCCAGCAGTCACCGGTCCCAAGAGACCCAGTACTTC. Its translation: CASSHRSQETQYF.

This clonotype has ten or more counts. The chain employs TRBV4-3 and TRBJ2-7; 9 bases are shared with TRBD2. Germline V gene data show CDR1 as LGHNA and CDR2 as YSLEER. The CDR3 has 16 amino acids. Trimming took 0 bases from V and 2 from J; bases not matched to a gene: 5. DNA of the CDR3: TGCGCCAGCAGCCAAGATCGGGCGGGGGGGCCCTACGAGCAGTACTTC. Its protein is CASSQDRAGGPYEQYF.

Concerning this clonotype: It is likely a read error, because the conserved phenylalanine at the end of the CDR3 is missing. The chain combines TRBV2 with TRBJ2-1; 11 bases fit TRBD1. CDR1 is SNHLY and CDR2 is FYNNEI in the germline V gene. CDR3 length: 15 amino acids. Trimming cost V 2 bases and J 6 bases; bases outside gene matches: 3. CDR3 amino acids: CASSEIGTGGNEQFL. The CDR3 nucleotides are TGTGCCAGCAGTGAAATTGGGACAGGGGGCAATGAGCAGTTCCTC.

As regards this clonotype: A much larger clone is a single base away; this may be a read error. This chain joins TRBV6-5 and TRBJ2-7; D tentatively reads TRBD1 or TRBD2 (5 bases each). Germline lookup yields CDR1 MNHEY and CDR2 SVGAGI. The CDR3 loop spans 16 amino acids. The CDR3 DNA follows: TGTGCCAGCAGTCACTCTTTTAACGGGGCTACCTACGAGCAGTACTTC. It specifies CASSHSFNGATYEQYF.

The rearrangement links TRBV12-3 or TRBV12-4 to TRBJ2-5; 7 bases agree with TRBD2. The CDR3 runs to 14 residues. The V gene end was trimmed by 6 bases and the J gene end by 5 bases; junction bases not matched to a gene: 9. The CDR3 protein is CASSPGGGWETQYF. Written as DNA, the CDR3 is TGTGCCAGCAGCCCGGGAGGAGGATGGGAGACCCAGTACTTC.

Note on this clonotype: This could be a read error, since a much larger clone is one nucleotide away. The V and J genes are TRBV5-1 and TRBJ2-7, with D unclear. There are 13 residues in the CDR3. Germline CDR1 and CDR2: SGHRS and YFSETQ. In DNA, the CDR3 is TGCGCCAGCAGCCTGATGGCCTTCTACGACCAGTACTTC. This translates into CASSLMAFYDQYF.

Regarding this clonotype: A much larger clone sits a single nucleotide away, making a read error possible. The V gene is TRBV7-9, the J gene TRBJ2-3; TRBD1 matches at 8 bases. The CDR3 totals 14 residues. Germline CDR1 SEHNR, CDR2 FQNEAQ (reference sequence). CDR3 sequence reads: CASSSSRGTGTQYF. Here the CDR3 DNA reads TGTGCCAGCAGCTCTTCCCGGGGGACAGGTACGCAGTATTTT.

This clonotype occurred a few times. A read error may be the cause here, since a much bigger clone is one base away. The missing conserved phenylalanine or tryptophan at the end of this CDR3 makes a read error likely. The chain links TRBV7-3 to TRBJ2-5; 9 bases fit TRBD2. The germline V gene has CDR1 SGHTA and CDR2 FQGTGA. The CDR3 runs to 14 residues. V lost 5 bases, J lost 3 bases, and 4 bases stayed unmatched. CDR3 protein: CASSLAGRKETQYL. The CDR3 bases are TGTGCCAGCAGCCTAGCGGGGCGCAAAGAGACCCAGTACCTC.

The rearrangement links TRBV18 to TRBJ2-1, with 12 nucleotides matching TRBD1. The CDR3 has 16 residues. Germline CDR1 and CDR2: KGHSH and LQKENI. Unmatched junction bases numbered 9, after V lost 6 bases and J lost 6 bases. CDR3 sequence: CASSRAGTGGPNEQFF. Here the CDR3 DNA reads TGTGCCAGCTCCCGCGCCGGGACAGGGGGCCCCAATGAGCAGTTCTTC.

This chain links TRBV7-3 with TRBJ1-6, with D tentatively TRBD1 (5 bases). CDR3 size: 15 residues. Germline-derived CDR1 and CDR2 are SGHTA and FQGTGA. Trimming took 0 bases from V and 10 from J, leaving 13 bases between them. In DNA form, the CDR3 reads TGTGCCAGCAGCTTAACGCGGGGGGGTGGGTCACCCCTCCACTTT. Protein: CASSLTRGGGSPLHF.